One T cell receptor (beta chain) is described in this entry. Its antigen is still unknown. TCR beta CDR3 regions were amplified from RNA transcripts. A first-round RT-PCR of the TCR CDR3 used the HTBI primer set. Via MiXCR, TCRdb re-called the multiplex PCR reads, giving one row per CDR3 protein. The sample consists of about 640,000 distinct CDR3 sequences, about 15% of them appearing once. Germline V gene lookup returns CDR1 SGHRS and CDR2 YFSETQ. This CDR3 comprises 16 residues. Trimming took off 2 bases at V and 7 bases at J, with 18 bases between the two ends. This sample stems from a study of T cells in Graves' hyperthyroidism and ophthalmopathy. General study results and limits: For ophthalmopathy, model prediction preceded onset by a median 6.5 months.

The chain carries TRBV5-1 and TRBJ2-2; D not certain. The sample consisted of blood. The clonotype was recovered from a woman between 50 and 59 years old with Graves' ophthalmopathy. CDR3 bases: TGCGCCAGCAGCTTAGGTCCTCGCCAATTAAGCGGGGAGCTGTTTTTT. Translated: CASSLGPRQLSGELFF.